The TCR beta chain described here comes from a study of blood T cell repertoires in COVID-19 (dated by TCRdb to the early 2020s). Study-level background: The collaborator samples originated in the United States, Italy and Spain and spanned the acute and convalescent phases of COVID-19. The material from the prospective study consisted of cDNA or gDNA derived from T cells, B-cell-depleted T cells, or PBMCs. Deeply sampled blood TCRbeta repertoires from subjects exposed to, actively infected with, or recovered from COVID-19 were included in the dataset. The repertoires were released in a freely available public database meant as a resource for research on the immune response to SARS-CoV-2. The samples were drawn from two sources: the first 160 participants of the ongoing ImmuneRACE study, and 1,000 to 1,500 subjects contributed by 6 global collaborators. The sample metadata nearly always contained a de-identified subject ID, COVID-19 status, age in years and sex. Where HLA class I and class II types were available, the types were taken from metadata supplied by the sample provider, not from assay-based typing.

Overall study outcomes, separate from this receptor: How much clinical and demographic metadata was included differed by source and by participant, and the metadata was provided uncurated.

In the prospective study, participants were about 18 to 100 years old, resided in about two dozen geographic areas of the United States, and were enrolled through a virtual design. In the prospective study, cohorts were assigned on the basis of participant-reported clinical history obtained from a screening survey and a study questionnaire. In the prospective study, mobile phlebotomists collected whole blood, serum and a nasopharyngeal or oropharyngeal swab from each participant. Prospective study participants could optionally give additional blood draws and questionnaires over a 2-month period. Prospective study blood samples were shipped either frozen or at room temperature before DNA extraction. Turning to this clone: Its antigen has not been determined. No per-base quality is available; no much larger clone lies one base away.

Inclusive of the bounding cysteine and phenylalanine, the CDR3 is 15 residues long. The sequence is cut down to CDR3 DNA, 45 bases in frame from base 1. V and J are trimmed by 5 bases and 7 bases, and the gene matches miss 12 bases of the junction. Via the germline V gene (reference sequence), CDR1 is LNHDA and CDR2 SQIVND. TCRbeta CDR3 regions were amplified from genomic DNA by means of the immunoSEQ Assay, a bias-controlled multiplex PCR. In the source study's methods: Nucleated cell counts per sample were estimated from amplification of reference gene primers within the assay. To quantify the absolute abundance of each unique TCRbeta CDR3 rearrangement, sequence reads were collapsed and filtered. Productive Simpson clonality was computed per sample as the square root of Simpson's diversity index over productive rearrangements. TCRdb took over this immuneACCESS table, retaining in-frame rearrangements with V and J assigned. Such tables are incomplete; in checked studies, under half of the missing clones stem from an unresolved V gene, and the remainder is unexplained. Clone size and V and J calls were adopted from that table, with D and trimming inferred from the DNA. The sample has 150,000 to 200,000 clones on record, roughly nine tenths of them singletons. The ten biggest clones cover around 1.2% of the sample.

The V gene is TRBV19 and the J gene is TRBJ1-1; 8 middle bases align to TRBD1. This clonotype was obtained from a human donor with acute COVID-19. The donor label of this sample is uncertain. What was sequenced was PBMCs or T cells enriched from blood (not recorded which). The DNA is TGTGCCAGTAGTGCCAGAGGACAGGGTATCGGTGAAGCTTTCTTT. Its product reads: CASSARGQGIGEAFF.